Shown below are 31 T cell receptor beta chains from a single sample sequenced in a study of shared clonotypes between healthy human individuals. TCRdb's table, derived via immunoSEQ multiplex PCR, lists solely in-frame clones and lacks some. The sample contains hundreds of thousands of clones, approximately 96% of which appear only once. The naive CD8 population came from CD45RO-negative cells selected for CCR7, without terminally differentiated effector memory CD45RA+ cells. Sequencing used naive CD8+ T cells sorted from blood. These receptors came from a woman aged 25 to 39 in good health.

The CDR3 protein is CASSLPSGSSVDEQFF. Here the CDR3 DNA reads TGTGCCAGCAGCTTACCTAGCGGGAGTTCGGTCGATGAGCAGTTCTTC. The chain links TRBV7-9 to TRBJ2-1; 10 nucleotides agree with TRBD2. Germline loops: CDR1 SEHNR, CDR2 FQNEAQ (reference sequence). This CDR3 contains 16 residues. J lost 8 bases, V lost 2 bases, and 9 bases had no gene match.

This chain uses TRBV28 with TRBJ2-2; D perhaps matches TRBD1 (6 bases). The CDR3 is 14 residues long. V lost 7 bases and J lost 1, with 10 bases in between. Germline CDR1 reads MDHEN; CDR2 reads SYDVKM. The CDR3 sequence: CASTEQGNTGELFF. The CDR3 DNA reads TGTGCCAGCACCGAACAGGGGAACACCGGGGAGCTGTTTTTT.

The V call is TRBV11-2, the J call TRBJ2-7, with a tentative D call TRBD1 (5 bases). Trimming shortened V by 3 bases and J by 0 bases, and 6 bases separated the two germline ends. This CDR3 has 13 amino acids. CDR1 SGHAT and CDR2 FQNNGV come from the germline V gene. DNA of the CDR3: TGTGCCAGCAGCTTCGACAGCTCCTACGAGCAGTACTTC. Residues: CASSFDSSYEQYF.

In regard to this clone: The sample holds other DNA sequences that translate to the same CDR3. Written as DNA, the CDR3 is TGTGCCAGCAGTTTTACAGGGGGGGGGACTGAAGCTTTCTTT. Protein: CASSFTGGGTEAFF. This chain uses TRBV28 with TRBJ1-1; 8 positions match TRBD1. This CDR3 region has 14 residues. Germline V CDR1 and CDR2: MDHEN, SYDVKM. V shed 3 bases, J shed 5 bases, and the junction held 5 bases outside the gene matches.

The V and J genes are TRBV5-5 and TRBJ1-2; 7 bases align to TRBD1. The CDR3 has 15 residues. V lost 3 bases and J lost 6; bases outside the gene matches: 11. The germline V gene encodes CDR1 SGHKS and CDR2 YYEKEE (reference sequence). The CDR3 sequence: CASSSWDRGGDGYTF. For the CDR3, the DNA is TGTGCCAGCAGCTCCTGGGACAGAGGGGGAGATGGCTACACCTTC.

About this clone itself: Other DNA sequences in this sample translate to the same CDR3. V and J are TRBV7-6 and TRBJ2-7; tentatively, D is TRBD1 (5 bases). V lost 0 bases to trimming and J lost 0 bases, with 6 bases between them. The CDR3 has 14 residues. CDR1 SGHVS and CDR2 FNYEAQ come from the germline V gene. CDR3 protein: CASSLAGVSYEQYF. In nucleotides, the CDR3 is TGTGCCAGCAGCTTAGCAGGGGTCTCCTACGAGCAGTACTTC.

V gene TRBV5-6 combines with J gene TRBJ2-7; 8 nucleotides line up with TRBD1. Germline lookup yields CDR1 SGHDT and CDR2 YYEEEE. V lost 4 bases, J lost 3 bases, and 9 bases stayed unmatched. CDR3 size: 15 residues. In DNA, the CDR3 is TGTGCCAGCAGCGAACAGGACAGGGTCATCTACGAGCAGTACTTC. It is translated as CASSEQDRVIYEQYF.

The V gene is TRBV27, the J gene TRBJ2-5; weak D call: TRBD1 (5 bases). TRBJ2-7 matches the DNA end more closely, so the J call is doubtful. The germline gives CDR1 MNHEY, CDR2 SMNVEV (reference sequence). The CDR3 runs 15 residues. This CDR3 reads CASSLLPGLSYEQYF. CDR3 sequence (DNA): TGTGCCAGCAGTTTATTGCCAGGGCTCTCCTACGAGCAGTACTTC.

Comment on this clone: The same CDR3 also results from other DNA sequences found in this sample. The chain's CDR3 is CASSPRGQGNEKLFF. The CDR3 DNA is TGTGCCAGCAGTCCCCGGGGACAGGGGAATGAAAAACTGTTTTTT. The gene calls are TRBV28 and TRBJ1-4; 10 nucleotides align to TRBD1. This CDR3 is built from 15 residues. The germline CDR1 and CDR2 sequences are MDHEN and SYDVKM. Trimming removed 5 bases from V and 5 bases from J; junction bases left unmatched: 5.

CDR3: CASSPRIANTEAFF. The CDR3 nucleotides read TGTGCCAGCAGCCCTCGGATAGCGAACACTGAAGCTTTCTTT. This chain connects TRBV27 to TRBJ1-1, with D uncertain. CDR3 length: 14 residues. CDR1 and CDR2 from the germline V gene are MNHEY and SMNVEV (reference sequence). Trimming removed 6 bases from V and 1 base from J, with 12 bases in between.

V gene TRBV5-1 combines with J gene TRBJ1-1, with 7 bases identical to TRBD1. Trimming removed 4 bases from V and 4 bases from J; junction bases left unmatched: 7. CDR1 and CDR2 (germline): SGHRS, YFSETQ. CDR3 length equals 14 residues. The CDR3, as DNA: TGCGCCAGCAGCCCGACCGGACAGGTCACTGAAGCTTTCTTT. Amino acids: CASSPTGQVTEAFF. Drawing the rest from reference TRBV5-1 and TRBJ1-1, the complete variable domain is KAGVTQTPRYLIKTRGQQVTLSCSPISGHRSVSWYQQTPGQGLQFLFEYFSETQRNKGNFPGRFSGRQFSNSRSEMNVSTLELGDSALYLCASSPTGQVTEAFFGQGTRLTVV.

As concerns this clone: The sample contains more than one DNA sequence encoding this CDR3. This chain links TRBV27 with TRBJ2-1, with D maybe TRBD1 (6 bases). The CDR3 length is 11 residues. Germline CDR1 MNHEY, CDR2 SMNVEV (reference sequence). V lost 3 bases to trimming and J lost 10 bases, with 7 bases between them. CDR3 in DNA: TGTGCCAGCAGTTTGGGGACAGAGCAGTTCTTC. It translates to CASSLGTEQFF.

The chain has TRBV27 and TRBJ2-7, with 15 nucleotides matching TRBD2. In germline, CDR1 is MNHEY, CDR2 SMNVEV (reference sequence). The CDR3 length is 16 residues. V shed 5 bases and J 3 bases; nucleotides not matched to a gene: 5. CDR3 in amino acids: CASSPGLAGGNYEQYF. CDR3 sequence (DNA): TGTGCCAGCAGTCCGGGACTAGCGGGGGGAAACTACGAGCAGTACTTC.

V usage is TRBV27 and J usage is TRBJ1-2; D is undetermined. The CDR3 covers 13 residues. Germline V lookup: CDR1 MNHEY, CDR2 SMNVEV (reference sequence). Trimming removed 6 bases from V and 4 bases from J, with 12 bases in between. CDR3 bases: TGTGCCAGCAGGCCCCTGGCAGGCTATGGCTACACCTTC. Translated: CASRPLAGYGYTF.

Regarding this clone: The same CDR3 arises from other DNA sequences in this sample as well. V usage is TRBV7-9 and J usage is TRBJ2-7; 10 bases are shared with TRBD2. CDR3 length equals 15 residues. Germline CDR1 is SEHNR and CDR2 is FQNEAQ (reference sequence). V lost 2 bases to trimming and J lost 1 base; unmatched junction nucleotides: 2. The CDR3 DNA is TGTGCCAGCAGCTTACGGACTAGCGGTTCCTACGAGCAGTACTTC. This codes for CASSLRTSGSYEQYF.

The chain uses TRBV7-2 and TRBJ2-1; 10 bases fit TRBD1. Germline V gene sequence: CDR1 SGHTA, CDR2 FQGNSA. The CDR3 totals 15 residues. After removal of 5 bases from V and 8 bases from J, the junction contained 9 bases not matched to a gene. The CDR3 spells CASSPRDRGIHEQFF. CDR3 sequence (DNA): TGTGCCAGCAGCCCCCGGGACAGGGGTATCCATGAGCAGTTCTTC.

The chain has TRBV4-2 and TRBJ1-2; D is ambiguous. The V end was cut by 4 bases, the J end by 8 bases, with 8 bases between. CDR1 is LGHNA and CDR2 is YNFKEQ in the germline V gene. CDR3 size: 11 residues. CDR3 DNA sequence: TGTGCCAGCAGCCTGGGGTTAGGCTACACCTTC. This gives the protein CASSLGLGYTF.

V gene TRBV19 combines with J gene TRBJ1-1; 7 nucleotides line up with TRBD1. V was clipped by 1 base and J by 5 bases; unmatched bases: 7. CDR3 size: 15 residues. The germline CDR1 and CDR2 sequences are LNHDA and SQIVND (reference sequence). The CDR3 DNA sequence: TGTGCCAGTAGTATAGTGGAGGGGGCAGGAACTGAAGCTTTCTTT. Residues: CASSIVEGAGTEAFF.

V is TRBV15 and J is TRBJ2-2; the D gene is possibly TRBD2 (5 bases). Per germline, CDR1 LNHNV and CDR2 YYDKDF (reference sequence). The CDR3 contains 16 residues. Trimming took 1 base from V and 1 from J, leaving 10 bases between them. CDR3 amino acids: CATSRGYEGNTGELFF. The CDR3 nucleotides are TGTGCCACCAGCAGAGGTTATGAGGGGAACACCGGGGAGCTGTTTTTT.

V and J are TRBV28 and TRBJ2-7; TRBD1 agrees at 7 bases. V lost 8 bases to trimming and J lost 6 bases; unmatched junction nucleotides: 7. Germline CDR1 and CDR2: MDHEN and SYDVKM. This CDR3 has 12 residues. CDR3 sequence reads: CASADRVGEQYF. The CDR3 DNA is TGTGCCAGCGCTGACAGGGTGGGCGAGCAGTACTTC. The full variable domain, completed using reference TRBV28 and TRBJ2-7, is DVKVTQSSRYLVKRTGEKVFLECVQDMDHENMFWYRQDPGLGLRLIYFSYDVKMKEKGDIPEGYSVSREKKERFSLILESASTNQTSMYLCASADRVGEQYFGPGTRLTVT.

V usage is TRBV27 and J usage is TRBJ1-5, with no clear D. CDR1 and CDR2 (germline): MNHEY, SMNVEV (reference sequence). V shed 5 bases and J shed 6 bases, with 11 bases lying between them. CDR3 length: 13 amino acids. The CDR3 spells CASSPRLPQPQHF. The CDR3 nucleotides read TGTGCCAGCAGTCCGAGATTACCTCAGCCCCAGCATTTT.

V usage is TRBV4-1 and J usage is TRBJ2-5; 13 bases align to TRBD2. Germline-derived CDR1 and CDR2 are MGHRA and YSYEKL. There are 16 residues in the CDR3. The trim removed 1 base at V and 5 bases at J, leaving 4 bases unmatched. The CDR3 nucleotides are TGCGCCAGCAGCCAAGGGACTAGCGGGAGCAGGGAGACCCAGTACTTC. It yields the protein CASSQGTSGSRETQYF.

The J gene is TRBJ2-2, the V gene TRBV6-5, with D perhaps assigned TRBD1 or TRBD2 (5 bases each). Germline V gene data show CDR1 as MNHEY and CDR2 as SVGAGI. This CDR3 comprises 14 residues. V lost 3 bases and J 4 bases, leaving 9 bases between the germline ends. The CDR3 is CASSYGGVTGELFF. The CDR3 coding sequence is TGTGCCAGCAGTTATGGGGGAGTCACCGGGGAGCTGTTTTTT.

The chain has TRBV27 and TRBJ2-1, with 11 nucleotides matching TRBD1. The germline CDR1 and CDR2 sequences are MNHEY and SMNVEV (reference sequence). The CDR3 totals 14 residues. With 5 bases clipped from V and 9 bases from J, the junction kept 6 bases outside the gene matches. The CDR3 DNA sequence: TGTGCCAGCAGTCTCGGGACAGGGGGTATTGAGCAGTTCTTC. As protein: CASSLGTGGIEQFF.

The CDR3 sequence is CASSPSWGANVLTF. The CDR3 DNA follows: TGTGCCAGCAGCCCCTCGTGGGGGGCCAACGTCCTGACTTTC. V gene TRBV5-4 combines with J gene TRBJ2-6; no definite D call. The CDR3 has 14 residues. V was clipped by 4 bases and J by 4 bases, with 9 bases between them. Germline CDR1 and CDR2: SGHNT and YYREEE (reference sequence).

This sequence joins TRBV5-6 and TRBJ2-1, with unresolved D. Trimming took off 5 bases at V and 5 bases at J, with 8 bases between the two ends. The CDR3 consists of 12 residues. Germline CDR1 and CDR2: SGHDT and YYEEEE. The CDR3 DNA reads TGTGCCAGCAGTACCTGGGACAATGAGCAGTTCTTC. Encoded protein: CASSTWDNEQFF.

The chain couples TRBV19 to TRBJ2-7; 8 nucleotides line up with TRBD2. The CDR3 length is 15 residues. Germline values: CDR1 LNHDA, CDR2 SQIVND (reference sequence). The ends lost 4 bases at V and 9 bases at J; junction bases unmatched: 14. The CDR3 coding sequence is TGTGCCAGTAGTACCCGAGCGGGAGCCCTATATGGGCAGTACTTC. It specifies CASSTRAGALYGQYF. Complete variable domain (other parts from reference TRBV19 and TRBJ2-7): DGGITQSPKYLFRKEGQNVTLSCEQNLNHDAMYWYRQDPGQGLRLIYYSQIVNDFQKGDIAEGYSVSREKKESFPLTVTSAQKNPTAFYLCASSTRAGALYGQYFGPGTRLTVT.

The chain joins TRBV19 to TRBJ2-7; 9 nucleotides match TRBD1. Germline V gives CDR1 LNHDA, CDR2 SQIVND (reference sequence). The trim removed 7 bases at V and 2 bases at J, leaving 6 bases unmatched. The CDR3 totals 14 residues. CDR3 residues: CASTSGQGTYEQYF. The CDR3 DNA follows: TGTGCCAGTACCTCCGGACAGGGGACCTACGAGCAGTACTTC.

CDR3 amino acids: CASSLDDRTNQPQHF. CDR3 in DNA: TGTGCCAGCAGCTTAGACGACAGGACTAATCAGCCCCAGCATTTT. This chain joins TRBV7-9 and TRBJ1-5, with D tentatively TRBD1 (6 bases). V shed 1 base and J shed 4 bases, with 11 bases lying between them. The CDR3 totals 15 residues. Germline values: CDR1 SEHNR, CDR2 FQNEAQ (reference sequence).

Only one count was recorded for this clone. Distinct nucleotide sequences in the sample also encode this CDR3. The rearrangement uses TRBV29-1 and TRBJ2-7; D is uncertain. The V and J ends lost 0 bases and 1 base respectively, with 4 bases between them. CDR1 and CDR2 (germline): SQVTM, ANQGSEA. This CDR3 is 12 amino acids long. The CDR3 DNA sequence: TGCAGCGTTGAAGATAGTTCCTACGAGCAGTACTTC. The encoded protein is CSVEDSSYEQYF.

V and J are TRBV11-2 and TRBJ2-1; TRBD2 matches at 7 bases. V was clipped by 3 bases and J by 3 bases; unmatched bases: 14. The CDR3 contains 18 residues. Germline loops: CDR1 SGHAT, CDR2 FQNNGV. The CDR3 sequence is CASSFPSIGLGVYNEQFF. CDR3 nucleotides: TGTGCCAGCAGCTTCCCCTCCATAGGACTAGGGGTCTACAATGAGCAGTTCTTC.